The sample holds many counts of the clone carrying this TCR beta chain. Its antigen is still unknown. The sample comes from a study of T cells in Graves' hyperthyroidism and ophthalmopathy. Overall study findings and caveats: Separation of ophthalmopathy from stable hyperthyroidism was achieved by a 13 V-J model.

Researchers amplified the TCR beta CDR3 regions from RNA transcripts. TCR CDR3 underwent first-round RT-PCR with the HTBI primer set. MiXCR, applied by TCRdb to the multiplex PCR reads, yields one record per CDR3 protein. The sample holds more than 350,000 distinct CDR3 sequences, about 14% seen once. Germline loops: CDR1 SGHVS, CDR2 FQNEAQ. Germline trimming cut 3 bases from V and 0 bases from J; bases unmatched to any gene: 12. The CDR3 runs to 18 residues. Sequenced input: blood. The receptor's source is a woman aged 30 to 39 with Graves' ophthalmopathy. V usage is TRBV7-8 and J usage is TRBJ2-3; TRBD2 matches 7 bases. DNA of the CDR3: TGTGCCAGCAGCTTCTTGGGACTAACATCGACTAGCACAGATACGCAGTATTTT. Translation: CASSFLGLTSTSTDTQYF.